Sequencing of this TCR beta chain was carried out in a study of molecular identifiers for immune sequencing clone quantification. Study-wide results and caveats: Spiked Jurkat TCR RNA originating from one cell could reportedly be identified amid 850,000 to 1,000,000 naive cells. Whereas clones above 20 RNA copies held under 1% of naive-cell molecules, they held over 97% of effector molecules.

Trimming took off 2 bases at V and 0 bases at J, with 8 bases between the two ends. The germline V gene has CDR1 MNHEY and CDR2 SMNVEV (reference sequence). The length of the CDR3 is 14 residues. This clonotype was detected many times. What it binds is unknown. Each CDR3 protein is one row after TCRdb ran MiXCR on the PCR reads. This sample has 97,000 or so distinct CDR3 sequences; less than 25% occur once, and the top ten carry 0.94%. This receptor was obtained from a human donor in good health. Some libraries in this study had Jurkat cell RNA spiked in. The rearrangement links TRBV27 to TRBJ2-7, with D possibly TRBD2 on 5 matching bases. The sequenced material came from naive CD8+ T cells from blood, with Jurkat cell RNA spiked in. Subset indicated: FACS-sorted CD8+CD4-CCR7+CD45RA+ naive T cells. CDR3: CASSLGGDSYEQYF. The CDR3 DNA reads as TGTGCCAGCAGTTTAGGAGGAGACTCCTACGAGCAGTACTTC.